This TCR beta chain was found in a study of T cell clonotyping in hematopoietic cell transplantation. CDR1 is SGHTA and CDR2 is FQGNSA in the germline V gene. There are 15 residues in the CDR3. V lost 5 bases, J lost 9 bases, and 13 bases stayed unmatched. Points from the study as a whole: Broader posttransplant TCR repertoire diversity was predicted by graft donor and pretransplant recipient Inverse Simpson Index values. No sorting was done, leaving CD4 and CD8 contributions mixed.

Only in-frame clones appear in the TCRdb table, and some are missing; sequencing was by immunoSEQ multiplex PCR. Here the sample spans 15,000 to 20,000 clones, around 70% being singletons. As to this clone: The antigen is not known.

The sample comprised peripheral blood mononuclear cells. This TCR was sampled from a woman aged 60 to 75 in good health. Some clones in this sample may be carry-over from other donors' samples. This rearrangement joins TRBV7-2 to TRBJ2-7; TRBD2 matches 10 bases. CDR3 bases: TGTGCCAGCAGCCCTACCCCTAGCGGGAGATCACGGCAGTACTTC. This translates into CASSPTPSGRSRQYF.